The rows below give T cell receptor beta chains drawn from one sample of a study of cytomegalovirus exposure and HLA in healthy donors. Sequenced by immunoSEQ multiplex PCR; TCRdb stores in-frame clones only, minus some. The table has 90,000 to 110,000 clones, roughly 73% seen once. Sequenced sample: PBMCs. These receptors all stem from a woman aged 35 to 49 in good health and CMV-seropositive. Both conserved end residues are part of each CDR3. The D gene is left open where the match is weak. The listing skips clone size in some rows; elsewhere it reads once, few, many or a size class.

few | TRBJ1-6 | TRBV4-3 | . | TGCGCCAGCAGCCAAGATCACAGAATCGACCCGACTTCACCCCTCCACTTT | CASSQDHRIDPTSPLHF
. | TRBJ2-7 | TRBV28 | TRBD1 | TGTGCCAGCAGTTCTCCGGGACAGGGATACGAGCAGTACTTC | CASSSPGQGYEQYF
few | TRBJ1-2 | TRBV11-2 | . | TGTGCCAGCAGTCCTTCTACCGGGGTCTATGGCTACACCTTC | CASSPSTGVYGYTF
few | TRBJ2-5 | TRBV12-5 | . | TGTGCTTGTGCCGGCGGTCAAGAGACCCAGTACTTC | CACAGGQETQYF
. | TRBJ2-2 | TRBV4-3 | TRBD1 | TGCGCCAGCAGCCAACCGGGACAGAGAGCTTCGAACACCGGGGAGCTGTTTTTT | CASSQPGQRASNTGELFF
. | TRBJ1-6 | TRBV7-2 | . | . | CASSLDFRARAGNSPLHF
. | TRBJ2-5 | TRBV19 | . | TGTGCCAGTAGTACGACAGGGACTCGACAAGAGACCCAGTACTTC | CASSTTGTRQETQYF
. | TRBJ2-2 | TRBV4-2 | . | TGTGCCAGCAGCCAAGATATCAGCGGGTGGGGCGCCGGGGAGCTGTTTTTT | CASSQDISGWGAGELFF
. | TRBJ2-7 | TRBV9 | . | TGTGCCAGCAGCGCCTCAGGGTTCGTCGGCGAGCAGTACTTC | CASSASGFVGEQYF
few | TRBJ1-5 | TRBV6-4 | . | TGTGCCAGCAGTAAGACCGGGGTGGGGGCGGATCAGCCCCAGCATTTT | CASSKTGVGADQPQHF
once | TRBJ2-5 | TRBV5-1 | TRBD2 | TGCGCCAGCAGCTATAGCGGGATGGAAGGAGAGACCCAGTACTTC | CASSYSGMEGETQYF
. | TRBJ1-3 | TRBV4-2 | . | TGTGCCAGCAGCCAAGGGGCAGGTTACAGCTCTGGAAACACCATATATTTT | CASSQGAGYSSGNTIYF
. | TRBJ2-3 | TRBV27 | . | TGTGCCAGCAGTTTATCGCCGGGAATCCGCACAGATACGCAGTATTTT | CASSLSPGIRTDTQYF
. | TRBJ2-2 | TRBV7-9 | . | TGTGCCAGCAGCTTGGGGCACGGGGAGCTGTTTTTT | CASSLGHGELFF
few | TRBJ1-3 | TRBV6-1 | TRBD1 | TGTGCCAGCAGTTATAGACAGGGTGGAAACACCATATATTTT | CASSYRQGGNTIYF
. | TRBJ1-2 | TRBV9 | . | TGTGCCAGCACCCGGAGCGGCAACTATGGCTACACCTTC | CASTRSGNYGYTF
. | TRBJ2-3 | TRBV28 | TRBD2 | TGTGCCAGCAAGAGGCTAGCGGTCACAGATACGCAGTATTTT | CASKRLAVTDTQYF
once | TRBJ1-5 | TRBV10-3 | . | TGTGCCATCAGTTCAGGGTACAATCAGCCCCAGCATTTT | CAISSGYNQPQHF
. | TRBJ1-6 | TRBV11-2 | . | TGTGCCAGCAGCTTAGAGTTAGCCACCCTGCTAAATTCACCCCTCCACTTT | CASSLELATLLNSPLHF
. | TRBJ2-3 | TRBV14 | TRBD1 | TGTGCCAGCAGCCACGCACCGACAGGGGGATACAGGAATACGCAGTATTTT | CASSHAPTGGYRNTQYF
. | TRBJ2-7 | TRBV27 | . | TGTGCCAGCAGCCTGGCGGGTGCCGAGCAGTACTTC | CASSLAGAEQYF
. | TRBJ2-5 | TRBV27 | TRBD2 | TGTGCCAGCAGTTCCCTAGCGGGAGAGGGGGGAGAGACCCAGTACTTC | CASSSLAGEGGETQYF
once | TRBJ2-3 | TRBV9 | . | TGTGCCAGCAGCGTAGCCAGACACACAGATACGCAGTATTTT | CASSVARHTDTQYF